This T cell receptor beta chain was profiled in a study of cytomegalovirus exposure and HLA in healthy donors. This clone was seen a handful of times. Primers included in the PCR were 60 Vbeta and 13 Jbeta primers. Data came from immunoSEQ multiplex PCR; TCRdb stores just in-frame clones and leaves some out. The sample records some 110,000 clones, about two thirds being singletons. The CDR3 contains 15 residues. Germline V lookup: CDR1 SGHDT, CDR2 YYEEEE. V shed 3 bases and J shed 0 bases, with 7 bases lying between them. This TCR came from a man aged 55-75 years in good health and CMV-seropositive. The chain uses TRBV5-6 and TRBJ2-6, with a weak D call TRBD2 (5 bases). The sample was PBMCs. CDR3 bases: TGTGCCAGCAGCTATGGACTCTCTGGGGCCAACGTCCTGACTTTC. This translates into CASSYGLSGANVLTF.